The following is a TCR beta chain sequence with its context. Here immunoSEQ multiplex PCR was the method, and the copy in TCRdb shows in-frame clones only, minus some. The sample holds 180,000 or so clones, around 84% seen once. The sample originates from a study of blood T cell repertoires in COVID-19. Study-wide background: Samples of COVID-19 (acute and convalescent) were obtained from the United States, Italy and Spain. PBMCs, B-cell-depleted T cells, or T cells provided the cDNA or gDNA that made up the material.

Trimming at V came to 4 bases and at J to 5 bases, leaving 5 bases not matched to a gene. The CDR3 is 14 amino acids. Germline V gives CDR1 SGHRS, CDR2 YFSETQ. This receptor was obtained from a woman of 80 years or more with acute or convalescent COVID-19. Source material: peripheral blood. The chain links TRBV5-1 to TRBJ2-5; 10 nucleotides match TRBD2. The CDR3 nucleotides are TGCGCCAGCAGCCCTCCTAGCGGGAGTGAGACCCAGTACTTC. This translates into CASSPPSGSETQYF.